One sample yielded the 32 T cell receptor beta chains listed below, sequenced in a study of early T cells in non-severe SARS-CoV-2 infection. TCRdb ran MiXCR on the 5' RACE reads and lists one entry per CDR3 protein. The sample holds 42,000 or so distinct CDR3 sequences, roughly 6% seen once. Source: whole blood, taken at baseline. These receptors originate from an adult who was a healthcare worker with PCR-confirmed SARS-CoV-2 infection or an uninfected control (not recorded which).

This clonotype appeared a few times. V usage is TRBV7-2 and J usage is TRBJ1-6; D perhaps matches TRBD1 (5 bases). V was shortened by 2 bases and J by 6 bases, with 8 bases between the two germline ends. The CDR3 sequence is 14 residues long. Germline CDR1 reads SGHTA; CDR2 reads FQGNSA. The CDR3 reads CASSLWGVNSPLHF. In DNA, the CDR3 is TGTGCCAGCAGCTTATGGGGGGTTAATTCACCCCTCCACTTT.

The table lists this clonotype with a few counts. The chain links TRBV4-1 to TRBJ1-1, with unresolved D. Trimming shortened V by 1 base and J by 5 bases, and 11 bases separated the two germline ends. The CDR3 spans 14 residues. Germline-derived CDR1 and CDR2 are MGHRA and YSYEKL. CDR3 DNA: TGCGCCAGCAGCCAAGGTACGCTAACTACTGAAGCTTTCTTT. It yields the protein CASSQGTLTTEAFF.

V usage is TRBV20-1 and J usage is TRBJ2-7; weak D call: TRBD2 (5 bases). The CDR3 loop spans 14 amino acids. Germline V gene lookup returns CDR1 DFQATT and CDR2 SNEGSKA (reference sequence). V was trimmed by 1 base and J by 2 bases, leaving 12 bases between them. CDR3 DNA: TGCAGTGCTAGAGGAGGGAACGAAACCTACGAGCAGTACTTC. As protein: CSARGGNETYEQYF.

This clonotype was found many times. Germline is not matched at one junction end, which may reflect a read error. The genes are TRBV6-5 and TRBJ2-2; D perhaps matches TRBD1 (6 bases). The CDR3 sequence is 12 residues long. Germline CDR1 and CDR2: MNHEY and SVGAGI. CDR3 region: CASSPDRRAVLF. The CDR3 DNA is TGTGCCAGCAGCCCGGACAGACGGGCCGTTCTTTTT.

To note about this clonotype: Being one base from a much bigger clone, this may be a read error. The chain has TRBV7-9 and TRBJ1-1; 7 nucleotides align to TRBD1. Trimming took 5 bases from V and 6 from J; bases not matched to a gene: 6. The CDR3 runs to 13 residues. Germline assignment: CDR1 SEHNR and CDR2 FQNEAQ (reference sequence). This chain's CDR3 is CASSLSQGAEAFF. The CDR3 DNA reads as TGTGCCAGCAGCCTTTCTCAGGGGGCTGAAGCTTTCTTT.

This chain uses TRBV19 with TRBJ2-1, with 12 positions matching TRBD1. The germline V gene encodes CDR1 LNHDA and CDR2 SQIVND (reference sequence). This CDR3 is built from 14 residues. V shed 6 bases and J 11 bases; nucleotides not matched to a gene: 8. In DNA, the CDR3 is TGTGCCAGTAGCCCGGGACAGGGGGCGTTAAAGCAGTTCTTC. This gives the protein CASSPGQGALKQFF.

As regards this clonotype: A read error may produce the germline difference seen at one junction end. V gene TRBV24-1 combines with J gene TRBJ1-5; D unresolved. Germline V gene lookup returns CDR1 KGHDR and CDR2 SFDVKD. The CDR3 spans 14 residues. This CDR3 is CATSGLGRNQPQHF. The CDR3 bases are TGTGCCACCAGTGGTTTGGGAAGAAATCAGCCCCAGCATTTT.

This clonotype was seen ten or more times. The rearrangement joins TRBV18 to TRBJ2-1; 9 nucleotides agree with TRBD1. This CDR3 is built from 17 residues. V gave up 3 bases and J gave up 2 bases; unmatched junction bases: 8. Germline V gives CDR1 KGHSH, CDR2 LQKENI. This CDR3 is CASSPSEGQGPYNEQFF. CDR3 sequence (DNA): TGTGCCAGCTCACCTTCCGAGGGACAGGGACCCTACAATGAGCAGTTCTTC.

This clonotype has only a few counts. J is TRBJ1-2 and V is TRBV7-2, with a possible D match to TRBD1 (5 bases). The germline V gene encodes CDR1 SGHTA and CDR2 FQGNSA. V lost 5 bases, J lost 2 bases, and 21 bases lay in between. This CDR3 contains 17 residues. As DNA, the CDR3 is TGTGCCAGCAGCCAGAATGTTGGGGCAGGGACCAACTATGGCTACACCTTC. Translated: CASSQNVGAGTNYGYTF.

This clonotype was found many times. The CDR3 sequence is CASSLVNTEAFF. For the CDR3, the DNA is TGTGCCAGCAGCTTAGTGAACACTGAAGCTTTCTTT. The chain uses TRBV7-2 and TRBJ1-1; D remains ambiguous. Germline-derived CDR1 and CDR2 are SGHTA and FQGNSA. The length of the CDR3 is 12 residues. The germline V and J ends were trimmed by 1 base and 0 bases, with 0 bases remaining between them.

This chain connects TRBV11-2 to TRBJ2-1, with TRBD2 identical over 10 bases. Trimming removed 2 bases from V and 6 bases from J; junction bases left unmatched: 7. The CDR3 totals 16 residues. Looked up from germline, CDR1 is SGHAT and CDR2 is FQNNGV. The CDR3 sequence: CASSLTASGGTNEQFF. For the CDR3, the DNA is TGTGCCAGCAGCTTAACGGCTAGCGGGGGCACCAATGAGCAGTTCTTC.

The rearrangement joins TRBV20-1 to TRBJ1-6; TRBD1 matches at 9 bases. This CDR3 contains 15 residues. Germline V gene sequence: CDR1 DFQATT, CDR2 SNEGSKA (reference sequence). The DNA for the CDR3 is TGCAGGGGACAGGGATCGAGCTCCTATAATTCACCCCTCCACTTT. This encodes CRGQGSSSYNSPLHF.

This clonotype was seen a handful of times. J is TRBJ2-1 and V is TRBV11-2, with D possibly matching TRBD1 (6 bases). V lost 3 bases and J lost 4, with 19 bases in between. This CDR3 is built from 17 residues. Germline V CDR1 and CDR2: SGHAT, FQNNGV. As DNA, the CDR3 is TGTGCCAGCAGCTTCGCCCGACAGGCTACACCTTACAATGAGCAGTTCTTC. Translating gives CASSFARQATPYNEQFF.

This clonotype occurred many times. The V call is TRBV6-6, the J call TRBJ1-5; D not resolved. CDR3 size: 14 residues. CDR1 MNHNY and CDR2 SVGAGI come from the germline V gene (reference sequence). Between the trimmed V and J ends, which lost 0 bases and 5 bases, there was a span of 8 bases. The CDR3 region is CASSYSSGDQPQHF. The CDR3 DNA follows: TGTGCCAGCAGTTACTCAAGTGGTGATCAGCCCCAGCATTTT.

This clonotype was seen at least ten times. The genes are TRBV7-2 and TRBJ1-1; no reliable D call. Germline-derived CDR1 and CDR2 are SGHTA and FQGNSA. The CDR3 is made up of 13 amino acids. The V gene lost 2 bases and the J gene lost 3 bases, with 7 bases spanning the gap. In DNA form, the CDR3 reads TGTGCCAGCAGCTTAATGGGGTACACTGAAGCTTTCTTT. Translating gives CASSLMGYTEAFF.

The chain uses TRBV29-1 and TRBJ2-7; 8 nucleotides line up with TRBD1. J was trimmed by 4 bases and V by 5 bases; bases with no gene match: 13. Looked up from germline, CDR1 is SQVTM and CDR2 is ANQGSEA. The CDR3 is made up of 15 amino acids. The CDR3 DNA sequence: TGCAGCGTTCATGCAGGGGGCCTGAATTCGTACGAGCAGTACTTC. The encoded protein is CSVHAGGLNSYEQYF.

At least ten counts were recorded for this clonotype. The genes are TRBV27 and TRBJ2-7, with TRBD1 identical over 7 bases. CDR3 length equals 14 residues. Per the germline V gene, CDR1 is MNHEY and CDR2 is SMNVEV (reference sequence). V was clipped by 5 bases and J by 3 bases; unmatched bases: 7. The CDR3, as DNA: TGTGCCAGCAGTCCTGACAGGGACCTCTACGAGCAGTACTTC. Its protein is CASSPDRDLYEQYF.

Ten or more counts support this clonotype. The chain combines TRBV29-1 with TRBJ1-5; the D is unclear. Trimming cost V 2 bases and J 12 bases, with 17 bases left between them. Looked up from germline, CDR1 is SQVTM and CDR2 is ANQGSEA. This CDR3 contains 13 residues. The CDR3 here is CSVETGKTTGQHF. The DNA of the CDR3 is TGCAGCGTTGAAACGGGTAAAACTACGGGCCAGCATTTT.

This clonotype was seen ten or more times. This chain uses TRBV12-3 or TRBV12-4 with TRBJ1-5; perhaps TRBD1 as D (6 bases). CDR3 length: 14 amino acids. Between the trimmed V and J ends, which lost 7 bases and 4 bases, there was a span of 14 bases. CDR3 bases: TGTGCCAGCAATTCGGGAGGGGGGAATCAGCCCCAGCATTTT. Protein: CASNSGGGNQPQHF.

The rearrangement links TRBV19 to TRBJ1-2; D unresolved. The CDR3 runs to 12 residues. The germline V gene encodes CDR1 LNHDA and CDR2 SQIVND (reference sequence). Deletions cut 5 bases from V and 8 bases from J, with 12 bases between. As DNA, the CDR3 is TGTGCCAGTAGTCTCGACCCGGGAGGCTACACCTTC. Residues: CASSLDPGGYTF.

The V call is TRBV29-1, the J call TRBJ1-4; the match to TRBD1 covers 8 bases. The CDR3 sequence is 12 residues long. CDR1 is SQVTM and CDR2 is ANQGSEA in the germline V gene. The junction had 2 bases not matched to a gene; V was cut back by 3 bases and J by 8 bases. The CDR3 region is CSVEGTGEKLFF. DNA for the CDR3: TGCAGCGTTGAGGGGACAGGCGAAAAACTGTTTTTT. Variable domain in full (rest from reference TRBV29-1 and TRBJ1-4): SAVISQKPSRDICQRGTSLTIQCQVDSQVTMMFWYRQQPGQSLTLIATANQGSEATYESGFVIDKFPISRPNLTFSTLTVSNMSPEDSSIYLCSVEGTGEKLFFGSGTQLSVL.

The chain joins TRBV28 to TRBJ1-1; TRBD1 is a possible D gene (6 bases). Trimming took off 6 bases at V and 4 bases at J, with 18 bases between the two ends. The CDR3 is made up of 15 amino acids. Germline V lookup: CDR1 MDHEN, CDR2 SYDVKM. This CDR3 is CASRQGPGVATEAFF. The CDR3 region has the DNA TGTGCCAGCAGGCAGGGGCCTGGGGTGGCCACTGAAGCTTTCTTT.

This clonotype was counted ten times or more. In DNA form, the CDR3 reads TGCGCCAGCAGCCAAGGGACAGGGGGCCCCTACGAGCAGTACTTC. This gives the protein CASSQGTGGPYEQYF. V gene TRBV4-1 combines with J gene TRBJ2-7; 11 nucleotides align to TRBD1. The CDR3 extends over 15 amino acids. With 1 base clipped from V and 2 bases from J, the junction kept 1 base outside the gene matches. Germline assignment: CDR1 MGHRA and CDR2 YSYEKL.

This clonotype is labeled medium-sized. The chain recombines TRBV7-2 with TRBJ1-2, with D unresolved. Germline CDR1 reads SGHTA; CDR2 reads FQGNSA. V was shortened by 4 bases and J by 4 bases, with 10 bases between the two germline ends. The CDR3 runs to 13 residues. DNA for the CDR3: TGTGCCAGCAGCTCCGACGGTTTCTATGGCTACACCTTC. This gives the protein CASSSDGFYGYTF.

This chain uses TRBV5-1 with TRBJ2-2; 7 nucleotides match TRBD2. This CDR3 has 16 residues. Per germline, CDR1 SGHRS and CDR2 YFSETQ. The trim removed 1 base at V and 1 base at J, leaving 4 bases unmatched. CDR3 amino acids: CASSLLGTKNTGELFF. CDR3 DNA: TGCGCCAGCAGCTTGCTCGGGACTAAGAACACCGGGGAGCTGTTTTTT.

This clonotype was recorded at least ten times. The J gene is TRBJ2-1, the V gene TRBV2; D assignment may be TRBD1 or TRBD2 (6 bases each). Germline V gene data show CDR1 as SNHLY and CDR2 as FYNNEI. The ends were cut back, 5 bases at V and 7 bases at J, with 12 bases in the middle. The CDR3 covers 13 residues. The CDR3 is CASSKRGVNEQFF. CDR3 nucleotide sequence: TGTGCCAGCAGTAAGAGGGGGGTAAATGAGCAGTTCTTC.

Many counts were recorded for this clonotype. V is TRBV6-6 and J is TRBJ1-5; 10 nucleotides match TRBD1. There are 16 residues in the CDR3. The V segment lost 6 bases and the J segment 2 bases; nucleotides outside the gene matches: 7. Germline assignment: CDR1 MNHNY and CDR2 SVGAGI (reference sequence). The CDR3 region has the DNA TGTGCCAGCAGGTCCGGGACAGGGGAGGGCAATCAGCCCCAGCATTTT. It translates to CASRSGTGEGNQPQHF.

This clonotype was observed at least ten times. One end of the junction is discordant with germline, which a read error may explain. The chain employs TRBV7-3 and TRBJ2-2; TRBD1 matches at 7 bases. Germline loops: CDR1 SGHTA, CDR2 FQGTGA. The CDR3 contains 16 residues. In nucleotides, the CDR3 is TGTGCCAGCAACTTAACTCGCAGGGGGAATGGCGGGGAGCTGTTTTTT. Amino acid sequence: CASNLTRRGNGGELFF.

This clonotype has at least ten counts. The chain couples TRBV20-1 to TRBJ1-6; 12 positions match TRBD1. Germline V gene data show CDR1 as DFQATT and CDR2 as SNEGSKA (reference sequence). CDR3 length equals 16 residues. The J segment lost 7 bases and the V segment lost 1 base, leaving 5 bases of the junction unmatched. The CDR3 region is CSARVRDRGRNSPLHF. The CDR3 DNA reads TGCAGTGCTAGAGTCCGGGACAGGGGGCGGAATTCACCCCTCCACTTT.

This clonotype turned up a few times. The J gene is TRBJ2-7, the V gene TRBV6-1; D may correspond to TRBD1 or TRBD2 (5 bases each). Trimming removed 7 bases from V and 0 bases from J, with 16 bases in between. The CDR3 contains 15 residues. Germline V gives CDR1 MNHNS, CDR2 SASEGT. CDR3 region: CASNKGAGSSYEQYF. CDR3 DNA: TGTGCCAGCAACAAAGGGGCAGGGAGCTCCTACGAGCAGTACTTC.

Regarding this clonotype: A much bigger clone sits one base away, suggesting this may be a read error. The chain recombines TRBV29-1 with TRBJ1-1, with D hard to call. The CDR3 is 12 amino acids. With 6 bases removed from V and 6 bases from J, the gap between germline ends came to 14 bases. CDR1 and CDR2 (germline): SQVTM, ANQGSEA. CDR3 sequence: CSVVTRPPEAFF. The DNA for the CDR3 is TGCAGCGTGGTAACACGGCCCCCTGAAGCTTTCTTT.

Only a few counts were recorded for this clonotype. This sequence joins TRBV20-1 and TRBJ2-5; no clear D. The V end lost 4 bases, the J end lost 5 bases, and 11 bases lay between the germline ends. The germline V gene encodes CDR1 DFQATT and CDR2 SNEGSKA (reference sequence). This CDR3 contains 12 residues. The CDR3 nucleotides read TGCAGTGCTATGTCCGGTGGGGAGACCCAGTACTTC. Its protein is CSAMSGGETQYF.